What follows is one T cell receptor beta chain and its context. With V trimmed by 4 bases and J by 3 bases, 8 bases remained unmatched. The V gene's germline CDR1 is DFQATT and CDR2 SNEGSKA (reference sequence). The CDR3 extends over 14 amino acids. This entry comes from a study of blood T cells in healthy people across ages. A sample-barcoded 5' primer and a J-beta primer mix were used in a second PCR of roughly 7 to 11 cycles. TCRdb re-analysed the 5' RACE reads in MiXCR, keeping a single row per CDR3 protein. The table records 550,000 to 750,000 distinct CDR3 sequences, roughly 21% of them present only once.

Material for sequencing was blood. The origin of this receptor is a man in his 70s in good health. This chain connects TRBV20-1 to TRBJ2-7, with 8 bases aligning to TRBD1. This chain's CDR3 is CSAMRTGRNYEQYF. CDR3 DNA: TGCAGTGCTATGCGGACAGGGCGAAACTACGAGCAGTACTTC.